The 21 T cell receptor beta chains in this list originate from one sample, sequenced in a study of blood T cell repertoires in COVID-19. Clones were read by immunoSEQ multiplex PCR, and TCRdb kept only the in-frame ones, dropping some. The sample contains almost 55,000 clones, roughly 84% of which appear only once. The specimen was peripheral blood. The receptors derive from a man aged 50-59 years with acute or convalescent COVID-19.

V usage is TRBV10-3 and J usage is TRBJ1-1; D not resolved. Trimming left V 6 bases short and J 1 base short, with 12 bases between. Germline V gives CDR1 ENHRY, CDR2 SYGVKD. The CDR3 is 14 residues long. In DNA form, the CDR3 reads TGTGCCATCAGCTTCGACACGAAGAACACTGAAGCTTTCTTT. It codes for CAISFDTKNTEAFF.

The chain is built from TRBV29-1 and TRBJ2-7; 7 bases line up with TRBD1. The J segment lost 6 bases and the V segment lost 6 bases, leaving 11 bases of the junction unmatched. CDR3 length: 13 residues. CDR1 is SQVTM, CDR2 ANQGSEA, per germline. The CDR3 protein is CSVCDRVESEQYF. The DNA for the CDR3 is TGCAGCGTCTGTGACAGGGTGGAAAGCGAGCAGTACTTC.

The chain employs TRBV29-1 and TRBJ2-7; 7 bases map to TRBD2. CDR1 is SQVTM, CDR2 ANQGSEA, per germline. J was trimmed by 7 bases and V by 1 base; bases with no gene match: 4. The CDR3 is made up of 12 amino acids. CDR3 nucleotides: TGCAGCGTTGAAGCGGGAGGTAGTGAGCAGTACTTC. The encoded protein is CSVEAGGSEQYF.

There are a few counts of this clone. This chain links TRBV7-2 with TRBJ1-4, with 8 bases matching TRBD1. CDR3 length: 16 amino acids. J lost 1 base, V lost 4 bases, and 5 bases had no gene match. Germline V gene lookup returns CDR1 SGHTA and CDR2 FQGNSA. CDR3 loop: CASSSLQGGTNEKLFF. CDR3 nucleotide sequence: TGTGCCAGCAGCTCGTTACAGGGGGGAACTAATGAAAAACTGTTTTTT.

The chain carries TRBV24-1 and TRBJ2-3; TRBD1 matches at 7 bases. The ends lost 5 bases at V and 2 bases at J; junction bases unmatched: 6. The CDR3 length is 15 residues. Germline CDR1 and CDR2: KGHDR and SFDVKD. CDR3 sequence (DNA): TGTGCCACCAGTGTCGACAGGGCTAACACAGATACGCAGTATTTT. The encoded protein is CATSVDRANTDTQYF.

The V gene is TRBV29-1, the J gene TRBJ1-5; D uncertain. The CDR3 length is 13 residues. The V and J ends lost 4 bases and 2 bases respectively, with 9 bases between them. The germline CDR1 and CDR2 sequences are SQVTM and ANQGSEA. The CDR3, as DNA: TGCAGCGTTGGAGCGGGAGGCAATCAGCCCCAGCATTTT. Its protein is CSVGAGGNQPQHF.

V gene TRBV6-6 combines with J gene TRBJ1-5; D is unresolved. The CDR3 extends over 12 amino acids. The V and J ends lost 6 bases and 5 bases respectively, with 8 bases between them. Looked up from germline, CDR1 is MNHNY and CDR2 is SVGAGI (reference sequence). CDR3 in DNA: TGTGCCAGCAGCCGAGGAGATCAGCCCCAGCATTTT. Translation gives CASSRGDQPQHF.

The chain employs TRBV19 and TRBJ2-7, with D perhaps matching TRBD1 (5 bases). The V end lost 7 bases, the J end lost 3 bases, and 19 bases lay between the germline ends. This CDR3 is built from 15 residues. The V gene's germline CDR1 is LNHDA and CDR2 SQIVND (reference sequence). CDR3: CASTLSPDTYYEQYF. The CDR3 DNA reads as TGTGCCAGTACCTTAAGCCCGGACACGTACTACGAGCAGTACTTC.

CDR3 loop: CASSEAGRGTDTQYF. The DNA for the CDR3 is TGCGCCAGCAGTGAGGCAGGGAGGGGCACAGATACGCAGTATTTT. The chain employs TRBV10-1 and TRBJ2-3, with TRBD2 identical over 7 bases. Germline V gene lookup returns CDR1 WNHNN and CDR2 SYGVQD (reference sequence). V shed 2 bases and J 1 base; nucleotides not matched to a gene: 3. CDR3 length: 15 residues.

The chain joins TRBV19 to TRBJ1-2; D might be TRBD1 (6 bases). V lost 5 bases and J lost 3, with 34 bases in between. CDR1 is LNHDA, CDR2 SQIVND, per germline (reference sequence). The CDR3 contains 21 residues. CDR3 region: CASSPKFPGQNWVIFDYGYTF. The CDR3 DNA sequence: TGTGCCAGTAGTCCGAAGTTCCCGGGACAAAATTGGGTAATATTCGACTATGGCTACACCTTC.

This clone was observed a few times. V is TRBV19 and J is TRBJ1-2; 11 positions match TRBD1. The J segment lost 8 bases and the V segment lost 6 bases, leaving 5 bases of the junction unmatched. CDR3 length equals 13 residues. Germline V gene lookup returns CDR1 LNHDA and CDR2 SQIVND (reference sequence). Written as DNA, the CDR3 is TGTGCCAGTAGCGGACAGGGGGCCGGGGGCTACACCTTC. Translating it yields CASSGQGAGGYTF.

Written as DNA, the CDR3 is TGTGCCAGCAGTTATGGACAGGGGGCGGAGGGCTACACCTTC. This sequence encodes CASSYGQGAEGYTF. This chain joins TRBV6-6 and TRBJ1-2; 11 nucleotides align to TRBD1. Trimming at V came to 3 bases and at J to 8 bases, leaving 5 bases not matched to a gene. Germline V lookup: CDR1 MNHNY, CDR2 SVGAGI (reference sequence). The CDR3 has 14 residues.

This clone has more than one count but fewer than ten. The V call is TRBV29-1, the J call TRBJ2-1; D possibly corresponds to TRBD2 (6 bases). The CDR3 contains 15 residues. Trimming left V 8 bases short and J 6 bases short, with 23 bases between. Germline V gene data show CDR1 as SQVTM and CDR2 as ANQGSEA. The CDR3 loop reads CSTEKASALGNEQFF. The CDR3 DNA follows: TGCAGCACAGAAAAGGCTAGCGCCCTAGGCAATGAGCAGTTCTTC.

V and J are TRBV5-4 and TRBJ2-7; tentatively, D is TRBD2 (6 bases). Germline V gene data show CDR1 as SGHNT and CDR2 as YYREEE (reference sequence). V shed 4 bases and J shed 0 bases, with 17 bases lying between them. The CDR3 consists of 16 residues. The chain's CDR3 is CASSPGLLTPSYEQYF. CDR3 coding DNA: TGTGCCAGCAGCCCGGGACTTCTAACGCCCTCCTACGAGCAGTACTTC. The full variable domain, in which reference TRBV5-4 and TRBJ2-7 provide the parts outside the CDR3, is ETGVTQSPTHLIKTRGQQVTLRCSSQSGHNTVSWYQQALGQGPQFIFQYYREEENGRGNFPPRFSGLQFPNYSSELNVNALELDDSALYLCASSPGLLTPSYEQYFGPGTRLTVT.

The table lists this clone with a count of one. The chain recombines TRBV7-6 with TRBJ2-1, with a weak D call TRBD2 (6 bases). The ends were cut back, 5 bases at V and 8 bases at J, with 19 bases in the middle. The CDR3 runs 15 residues. Per the germline V gene, CDR1 is SGHVS and CDR2 is FNYEAQ. CDR3 loop: CASSPPSGSVHEQFF. The CDR3 nucleotides read TGTGCCAGCAGCCCACCAAGCGGGTCAGTACATGAGCAGTTCTTC.

The V call is TRBV5-4, the J call TRBJ1-4; perhaps TRBD1 as D (5 bases). This CDR3 has 15 residues. Germline CDR1 and CDR2: SGHNT and YYREEE (reference sequence). Trimming pared 2 bases from V and 7 bases from J, leaving 15 bases between. As DNA, the CDR3 is TGTGCCAGCAGCTTCTTACAGGAGGGCGGTGAAAAACTGTTTTTT. Translating gives CASSFLQEGGEKLFF.

This clone was picked up a small number of times. The chain employs TRBV10-3 and TRBJ2-7, with TRBD1 matching over 7 bases. This CDR3 has 14 residues. J was trimmed by 3 bases and V by 3 bases; bases with no gene match: 5. Germline V lookup: CDR1 ENHRY, CDR2 SYGVKD. The CDR3 DNA follows: TGTGCCATCAGTGATCCGGGACAGAACTACGAGCAGTACTTC. It specifies CAISDPGQNYEQYF.

The V gene is TRBV5-1, the J gene TRBJ2-1; no reliable D call. V lost 4 bases and J lost 0, with 11 bases in between. CDR3 length: 15 amino acids. Germline loops: CDR1 SGHRS, CDR2 YFSETQ. The chain's CDR3 is CASSVPMSSYNEQFF. CDR3 nucleotide sequence: TGCGCCAGCAGCGTTCCTATGAGCTCCTACAATGAGCAGTTCTTC. The entire variable domain, with the rest obtained from reference TRBV5-1 and TRBJ2-1, is as follows: KAGVTQTPRYLIKTRGQQVTLSCSPISGHRSVSWYQQTPGQGLQFLFEYFSETQRNKGNFPGRFSGRQFSNSRSEMNVSTLELGDSALYLCASSVPMSSYNEQFFGPGTRLTVL.

The rearrangement links TRBV2 to TRBJ2-2, with TRBD1 matching 9 bases. The CDR3 has 13 residues. The germline V gene encodes CDR1 SNHLY and CDR2 FYNNEI. J was trimmed by 7 bases and V by 6 bases; bases with no gene match: 3. The CDR3 reads CASRTGGGGELFF. The CDR3 DNA reads TGTGCCAGCAGGACAGGGGGAGGCGGGGAGCTGTTTTTT.

This clone was seen once. CDR3 in amino acids: CASSTDRARQTQYF. The CDR3, as DNA: TGTGCCAGCAGTACCGACAGGGCGCGGCAGACCCAGTACTTC. The chain has TRBV28 and TRBJ2-5; 7 bases agree with TRBD1. The CDR3 sequence is 14 residues long. The V gene end was trimmed by 5 bases and the J gene end by 6 bases; junction bases not matched to a gene: 9. Germline values: CDR1 MDHEN, CDR2 SYDVKM.

The genes are TRBV29-1 and TRBJ1-2; TRBD1 might be the D (6 bases). The CDR3 contains 12 residues. Germline CDR1 and CDR2: SQVTM and ANQGSEA. CDR3 sequence reads: CTTEGDNYGYTF. The CDR3 DNA sequence: TGCACTACTGAGGGGGATAACTATGGCTACACCTTC.